This T cell receptor (beta chain) comes out of a study of cytomegalovirus exposure and HLA in healthy donors. This table comes from immunoSEQ multiplex PCR, and its TCRdb copy is limited to in-frame clones, with some not included. Of 95,000 to 150,000 clones listed, about 85% are singletons. A note on this clone: Its specificity is unknown.

Germline CDR1 and CDR2: SGDLS and YYNGEE. J lost 2 bases, V lost 4 bases, and 5 bases had no gene match. This CDR3 region has 14 residues. General study findings and limits: The listing of 160 or so TCR beta chains classed them as cytomegalovirus-associated.

The specimen sequenced was PBMCs. This clonotype was obtained from a woman in her 30s in good health and CMV-seronegative. This rearrangement joins TRBV9 to TRBJ2-7; TRBD1 agrees at 8 bases. The CDR3 coding sequence is TGTGCCAGCAGCCCACGACAGGGGACCTACGAGCAGTACTTC. Translating it yields CASSPRQGTYEQYF.